This is a list of T cell receptor beta chains from one sample in a study of shared clonotypes between healthy human individuals. The data were produced by immunoSEQ multiplex PCR, yet TCRdb's version contains in-frame clones alone and is incomplete. The data contain 190,000 or so clones, 80% to 95% of them singletons. Sequencing was performed on naive CD4+ T cells sorted from blood. These receptors all come from a woman aged 25 to 39 in good health. Both conserved end residues are trimmed from each CDR3.

v_gene	CDR3aa
TRBV28	ASSLGYSGYT
TRBV19	ASSIPGNTIY
TRBV29-1	SVVGGGETQY
TRBV5-5	ASSFGWSGFSYEQY
TRBV30	AWTDGDRGLKQY
TRBV2	ASRARDKSYEQY
TRBV19	ASSIEWLNTEAF
TRBV10-3	AISEVGHPYEQY
TRBV5-1	ASSLESSGRTGETQY
TRBV28	ASSLNQETQY